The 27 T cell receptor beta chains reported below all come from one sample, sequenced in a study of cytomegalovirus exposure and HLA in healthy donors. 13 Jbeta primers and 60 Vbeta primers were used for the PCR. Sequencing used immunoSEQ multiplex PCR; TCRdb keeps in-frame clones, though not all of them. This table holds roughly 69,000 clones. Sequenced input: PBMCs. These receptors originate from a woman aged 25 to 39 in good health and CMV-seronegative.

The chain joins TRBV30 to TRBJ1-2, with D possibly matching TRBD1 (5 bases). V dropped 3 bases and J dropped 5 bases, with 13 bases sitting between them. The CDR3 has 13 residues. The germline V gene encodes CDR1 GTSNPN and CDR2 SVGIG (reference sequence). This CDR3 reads CAWRPRDSYGYTF. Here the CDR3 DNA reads TGTGCCTGGAGGCCCCGAGACAGTTATGGCTACACCTTC.

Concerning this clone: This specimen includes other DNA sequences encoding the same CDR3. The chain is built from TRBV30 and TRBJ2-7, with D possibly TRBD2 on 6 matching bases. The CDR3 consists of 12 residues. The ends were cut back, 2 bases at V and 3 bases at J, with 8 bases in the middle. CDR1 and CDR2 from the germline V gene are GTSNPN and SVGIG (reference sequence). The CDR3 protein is CAWSRGSYEQYF. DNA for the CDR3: TGTGCCTGGAGTCGGGGGAGCTACGAGCAGTACTTC.

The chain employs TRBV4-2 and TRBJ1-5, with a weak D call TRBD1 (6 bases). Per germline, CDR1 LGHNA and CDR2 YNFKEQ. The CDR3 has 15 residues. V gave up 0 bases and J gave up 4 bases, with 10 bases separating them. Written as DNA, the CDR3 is TGTGCCAGCAGCCAAGAGTTAACAGGGAATCAGCCCCAGCATTTT. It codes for CASSQELTGNQPQHF.

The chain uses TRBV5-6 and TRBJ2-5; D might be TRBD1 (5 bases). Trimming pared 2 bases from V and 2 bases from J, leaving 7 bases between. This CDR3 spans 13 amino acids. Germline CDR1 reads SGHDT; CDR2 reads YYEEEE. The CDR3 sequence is CASSFRTQETQYF. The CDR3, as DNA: TGTGCCAGCAGCTTTAGGACACAAGAGACCCAGTACTTC. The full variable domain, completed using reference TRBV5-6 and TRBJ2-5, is DAGVTQSPTHLIKTRGQQVTLRCSPKSGHDTVSWYQQALGQGPQFIFQYYEEEERQRGNFPDRFSGHQFPNYSSELNVNALLLGDSALYLCASSFRTQETQYFGPGTRLLVL.

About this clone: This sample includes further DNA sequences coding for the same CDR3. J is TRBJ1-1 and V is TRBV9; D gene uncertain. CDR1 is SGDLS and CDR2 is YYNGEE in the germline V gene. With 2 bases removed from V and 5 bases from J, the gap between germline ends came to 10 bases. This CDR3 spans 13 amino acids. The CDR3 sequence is CASSVRGRTEAFF. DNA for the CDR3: TGTGCCAGCAGCGTCCGGGGAAGGACTGAAGCTTTCTTT.

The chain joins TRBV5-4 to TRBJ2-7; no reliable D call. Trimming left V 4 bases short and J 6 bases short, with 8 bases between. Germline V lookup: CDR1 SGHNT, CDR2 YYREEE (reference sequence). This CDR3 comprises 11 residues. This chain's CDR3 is CASSVLAEQYF. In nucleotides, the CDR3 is TGTGCCAGCAGCGTCTTAGCCGAGCAGTACTTC.

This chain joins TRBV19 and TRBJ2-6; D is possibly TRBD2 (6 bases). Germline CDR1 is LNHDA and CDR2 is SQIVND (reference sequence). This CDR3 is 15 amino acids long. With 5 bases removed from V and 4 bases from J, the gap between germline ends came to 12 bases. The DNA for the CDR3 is TGTGCCAGTAGTGTTGGGGGGATCGGGGCCAACGTCCTGACTTTC. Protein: CASSVGGIGANVLTF.

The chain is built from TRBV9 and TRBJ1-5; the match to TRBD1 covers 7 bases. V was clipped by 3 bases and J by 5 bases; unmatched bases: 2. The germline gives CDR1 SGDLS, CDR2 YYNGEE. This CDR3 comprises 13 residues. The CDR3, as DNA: TGTGCCAGCAGCGGACAGGGTGATCAGCCCCAGCATTTT. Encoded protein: CASSGQGDQPQHF.

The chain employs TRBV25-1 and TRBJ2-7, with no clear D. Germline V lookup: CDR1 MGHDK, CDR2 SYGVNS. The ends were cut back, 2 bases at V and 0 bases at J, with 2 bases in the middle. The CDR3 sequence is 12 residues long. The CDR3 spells CASSEHSYEQYF. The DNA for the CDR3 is TGTGCCAGCAGTGAACACTCCTACGAGCAGTACTTC.

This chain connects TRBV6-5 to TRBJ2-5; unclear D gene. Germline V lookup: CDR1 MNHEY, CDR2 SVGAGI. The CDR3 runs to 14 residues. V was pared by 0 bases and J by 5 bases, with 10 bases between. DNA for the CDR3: TGTGCCAGCAGTTACTCGAGCTCCGCGGAGACCCAGTACTTC. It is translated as CASSYSSSAETQYF.

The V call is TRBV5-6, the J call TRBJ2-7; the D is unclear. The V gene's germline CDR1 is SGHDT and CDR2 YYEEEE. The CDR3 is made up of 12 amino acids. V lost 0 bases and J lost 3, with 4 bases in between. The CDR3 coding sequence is TGTGCCAGCAGCTTGGACATCTACGAGCAGTACTTC. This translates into CASSLDIYEQYF.

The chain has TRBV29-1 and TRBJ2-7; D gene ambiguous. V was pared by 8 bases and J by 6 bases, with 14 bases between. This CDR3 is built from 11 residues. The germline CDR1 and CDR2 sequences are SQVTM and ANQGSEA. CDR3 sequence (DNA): TGCAGCCCGTGGATGCGGTGCGAGCAGTACTTC. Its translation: CSPWMRCEQYF.

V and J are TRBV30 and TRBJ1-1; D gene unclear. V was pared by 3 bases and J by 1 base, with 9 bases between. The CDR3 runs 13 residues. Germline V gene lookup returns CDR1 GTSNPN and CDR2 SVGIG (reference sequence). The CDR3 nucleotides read TGTGCCTGGAGGCCTATCCAGAACACTGAAGCTTTCTTT. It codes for CAWRPIQNTEAFF.

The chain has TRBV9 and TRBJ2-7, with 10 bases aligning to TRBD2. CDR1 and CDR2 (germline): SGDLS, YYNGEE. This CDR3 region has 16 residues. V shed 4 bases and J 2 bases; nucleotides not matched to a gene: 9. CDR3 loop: CASSTSLAGDPYEQYF. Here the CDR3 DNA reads TGTGCCAGCAGCACAAGTCTAGCGGGAGACCCCTACGAGCAGTACTTC. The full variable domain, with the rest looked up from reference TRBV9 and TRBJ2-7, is DSGVTQTPKHLITATGQRVTLRCSPRSGDLSVYWYQQSLDQGLQFLIQYYNGEERAKGNILERFSAQQFPDLHSELNLSSLELGDSALYFCASSTSLAGDPYEQYFGPGTRLTVT.

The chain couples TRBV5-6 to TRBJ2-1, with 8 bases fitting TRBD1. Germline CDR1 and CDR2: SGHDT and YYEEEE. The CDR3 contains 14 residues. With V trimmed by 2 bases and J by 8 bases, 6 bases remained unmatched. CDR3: CASSFGQGADEQFF. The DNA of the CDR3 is TGTGCCAGCAGCTTCGGACAGGGCGCCGATGAGCAGTTCTTC.

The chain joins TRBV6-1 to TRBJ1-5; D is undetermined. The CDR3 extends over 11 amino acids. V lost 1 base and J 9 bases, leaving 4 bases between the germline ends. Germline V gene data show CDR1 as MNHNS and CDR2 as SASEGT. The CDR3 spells CASSEERPQHF. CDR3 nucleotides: TGTGCCAGCAGTGAAGAGAGGCCCCAGCATTTT.

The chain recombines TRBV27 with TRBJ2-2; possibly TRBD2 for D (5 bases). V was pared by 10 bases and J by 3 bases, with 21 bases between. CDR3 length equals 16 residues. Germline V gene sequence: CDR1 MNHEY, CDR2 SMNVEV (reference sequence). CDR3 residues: CATLPGYGVHTGELFF. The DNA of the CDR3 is TGTGCCACCCTCCCGGGATACGGGGTTCACACCGGGGAGCTGTTTTTT.

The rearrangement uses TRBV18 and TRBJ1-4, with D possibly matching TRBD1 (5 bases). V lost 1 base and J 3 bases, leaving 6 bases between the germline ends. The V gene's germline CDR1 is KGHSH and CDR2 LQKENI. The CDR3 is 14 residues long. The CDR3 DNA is TGTGCCAGCTCACCACGGGGGGCTAATGAAAAACTGTTTTTT. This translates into CASSPRGANEKLFF.

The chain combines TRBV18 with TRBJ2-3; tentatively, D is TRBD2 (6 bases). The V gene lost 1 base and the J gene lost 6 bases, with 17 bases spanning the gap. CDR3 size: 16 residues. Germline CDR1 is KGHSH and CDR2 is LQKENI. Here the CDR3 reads CASSPQAEGGRDTQYF. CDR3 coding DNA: TGTGCCAGCTCACCACAAGCCGAGGGAGGAAGGGATACGCAGTATTTT.

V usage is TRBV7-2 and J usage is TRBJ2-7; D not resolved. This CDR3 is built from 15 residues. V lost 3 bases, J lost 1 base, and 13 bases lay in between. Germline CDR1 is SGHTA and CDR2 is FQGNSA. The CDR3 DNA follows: TGTGCCAGCAGCTTTGGAGCAGTGATGTCCTACGAGCAGTACTTC. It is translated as CASSFGAVMSYEQYF.

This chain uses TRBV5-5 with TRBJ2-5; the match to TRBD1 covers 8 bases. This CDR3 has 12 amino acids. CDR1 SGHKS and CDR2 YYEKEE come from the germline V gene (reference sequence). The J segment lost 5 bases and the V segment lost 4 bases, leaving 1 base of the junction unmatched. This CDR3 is CASSRDRETQYF. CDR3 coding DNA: TGTGCCAGCAGCCGGGACAGGGAGACCCAGTACTTC. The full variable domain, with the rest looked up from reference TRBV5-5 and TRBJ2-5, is DAGVTQSPTHLIKTRGQQVTLRCSPISGHKSVSWYQQVLGQGPQFIFQYYEKEERGRGNFPDRFSARQFPNYSSELNVNALLLGDSALYLCASSRDRETQYFGPGTRLLVL.

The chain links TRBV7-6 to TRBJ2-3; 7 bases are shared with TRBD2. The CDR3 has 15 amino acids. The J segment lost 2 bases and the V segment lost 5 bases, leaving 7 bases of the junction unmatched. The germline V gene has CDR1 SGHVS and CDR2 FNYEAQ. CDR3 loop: CASSLGGGITDTQYF. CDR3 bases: TGTGCCAGCAGCCTCGGCGGGGGAATCACAGATACGCAGTATTTT.

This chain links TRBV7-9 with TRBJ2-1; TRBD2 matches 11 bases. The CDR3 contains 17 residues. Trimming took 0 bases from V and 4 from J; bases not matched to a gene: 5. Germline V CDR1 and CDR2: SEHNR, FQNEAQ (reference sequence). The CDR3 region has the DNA TGTGCCAGCAGCTTAGCTTCTAGCGGGAGGTCTTACAATGAGCAGTTCTTC. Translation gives CASSLASSGRSYNEQFF.

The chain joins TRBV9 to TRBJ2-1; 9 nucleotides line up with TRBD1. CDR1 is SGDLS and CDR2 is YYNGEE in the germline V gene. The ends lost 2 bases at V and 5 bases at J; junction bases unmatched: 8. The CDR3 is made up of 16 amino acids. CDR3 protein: CASSVDYRGRDNEQFF. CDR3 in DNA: TGTGCCAGCAGCGTGGACTACAGGGGGCGAGACAATGAGCAGTTCTTC.

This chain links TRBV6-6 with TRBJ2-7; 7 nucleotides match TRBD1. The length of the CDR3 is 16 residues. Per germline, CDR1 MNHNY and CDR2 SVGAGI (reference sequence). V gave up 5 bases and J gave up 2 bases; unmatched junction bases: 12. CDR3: CASSIRQGLVAYEQYF. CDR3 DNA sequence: TGTGCCAGCAGTATCCGACAGGGCTTAGTGGCCTACGAGCAGTACTTC.

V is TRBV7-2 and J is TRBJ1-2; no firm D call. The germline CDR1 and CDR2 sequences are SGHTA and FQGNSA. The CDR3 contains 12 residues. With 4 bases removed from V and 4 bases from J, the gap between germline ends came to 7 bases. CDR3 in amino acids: CASSSGSYGYTF. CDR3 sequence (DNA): TGTGCCAGCAGCTCAGGTTCCTATGGCTACACCTTC.

The CDR3, as DNA: TGTGCCAGCAGTGTCGGTGTCTCCTACAATGAGCAGTTCTTC. Amino acids: CASSVGVSYNEQFF. The J gene is TRBJ2-1, the V gene TRBV2, with D unresolved. The CDR3 sequence is 14 residues long. V lost 4 bases to trimming and J lost 0 bases, with 7 bases between them. CDR1 and CDR2 (germline): SNHLY, FYNNEI. The whole variable domain, filled in from reference TRBV2 and TRBJ2-1, reads EPEVTQTPSHQVTQMGQEVILRCVPISNHLYFYWYRQILGQKVEFLVSFYNNEISEKSEIFDDQFSVERPDGSNFTLKIRSTKLEDSAMYFCASSVGVSYNEQFFGPGTRLTVL.